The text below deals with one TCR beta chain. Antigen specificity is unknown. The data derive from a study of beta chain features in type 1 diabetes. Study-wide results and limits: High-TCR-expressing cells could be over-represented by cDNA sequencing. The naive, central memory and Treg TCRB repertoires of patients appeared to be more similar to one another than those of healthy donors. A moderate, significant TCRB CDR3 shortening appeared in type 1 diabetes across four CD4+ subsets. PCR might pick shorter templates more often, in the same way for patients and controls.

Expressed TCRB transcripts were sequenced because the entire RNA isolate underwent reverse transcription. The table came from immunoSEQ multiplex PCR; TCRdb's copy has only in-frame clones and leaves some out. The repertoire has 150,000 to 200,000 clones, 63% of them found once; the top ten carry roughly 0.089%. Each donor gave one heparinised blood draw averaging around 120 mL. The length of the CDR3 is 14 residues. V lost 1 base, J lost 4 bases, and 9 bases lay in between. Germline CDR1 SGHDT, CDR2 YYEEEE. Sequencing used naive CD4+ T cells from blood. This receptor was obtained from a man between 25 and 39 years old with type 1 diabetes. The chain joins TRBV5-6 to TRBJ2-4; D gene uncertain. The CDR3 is CASSLTVLKNIQYF. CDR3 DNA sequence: TGTGCCAGCAGCTTGACAGTCTTAAAAAACATTCAGTACTTC.